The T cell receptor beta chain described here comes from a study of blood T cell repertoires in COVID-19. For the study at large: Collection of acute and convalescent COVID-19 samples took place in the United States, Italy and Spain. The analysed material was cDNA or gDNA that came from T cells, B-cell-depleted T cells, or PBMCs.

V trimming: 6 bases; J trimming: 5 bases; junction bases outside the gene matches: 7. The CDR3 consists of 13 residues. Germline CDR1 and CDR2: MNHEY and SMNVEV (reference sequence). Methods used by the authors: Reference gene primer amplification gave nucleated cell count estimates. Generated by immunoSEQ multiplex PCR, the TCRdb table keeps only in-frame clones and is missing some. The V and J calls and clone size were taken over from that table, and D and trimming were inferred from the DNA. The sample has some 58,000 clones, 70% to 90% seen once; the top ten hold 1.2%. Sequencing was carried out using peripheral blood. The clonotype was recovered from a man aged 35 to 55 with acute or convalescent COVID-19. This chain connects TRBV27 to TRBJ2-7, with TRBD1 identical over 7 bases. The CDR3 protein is CASRRQGSHEQYF. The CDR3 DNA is TGTGCCAGCAGAAGACAGGGTTCCCACGAGCAGTACTTC.